This TCR beta chain was obtained from a study of OX40 agonist ivuxolimab in advanced cancers. Across the whole study: Antecedent anti-PD-1, anti-PD-L1 or anti-CTLA-4 therapy was permissible, with roughly 40% having received some.

Using immunoSEQ multiplex PCR, the repertoire was profiled, and TCRdb retains in-frame clones only, with some absent. The sample yields 69,000 or so clones, approximately 89% seen once. A history of autoimmune disease or systemic immunosuppression excluded patients. The CDR3 is 17 residues long. V lost 5 bases, J lost 0 bases, and 17 bases lay in between. Germline values: CDR1 SEHNR, CDR2 FQNEAQ (reference sequence). The V gene is TRBV7-9, the J gene TRBJ2-1, with a weak D call TRBD1 (6 bases). The receptor was derived from an adult with an advanced solid tumor such as melanoma, head and neck, liver or kidney cancer. The source material was CD4+ or CD8+ T cells sorted from blood, sampled in a trial of the OX40 agonist ivuxolimab. CDR3 sequence: CASSPRQVRSSYNEQFF. In DNA, the CDR3 is TGTGCCAGCAGCCCCCGACAGGTAAGATCCTCCTACAATGAGCAGTTCTTC.